Below, 10 T cell receptor beta chains from the same sample are listed, as sequenced in a study of T cells in Graves' hyperthyroidism and ophthalmopathy. RNA transcripts gave rise to amplified TCR beta CDR3 regions. First-round RT-PCR of the TCR CDR3 relied on the HTBI primer set. TCRdb called the multiplex PCR reads again in MiXCR, with one record for every CDR3 protein. In the table there are around 450,000 distinct CDR3 sequences, about 15% of which are singletons. Material: blood. These receptors were collected from a woman aged 18-29 years with Graves' hyperthyroidism.

This clonotype showed up many times. The chain uses TRBV19 and TRBJ2-5, with D uncertain. V was trimmed by 10 bases and J by 1 base, leaving 10 bases between them. The CDR3 extends over 12 amino acids. From germline, CDR1 is LNHDA and CDR2 SQIVND (reference sequence). Written as DNA, the CDR3 is TGTGCCATTTACACCCGCCAAGAGACCCAGTACTTC. Protein product: CAIYTRQETQYF.

This clonotype has at least ten counts. J is TRBJ1-5 and V is TRBV6-1, with 7 bases fitting TRBD1. Trimming removed 8 bases from V and 0 bases from J; junction bases left unmatched: 7. The CDR3 has 15 amino acids. Germline CDR1 reads MNHNS; CDR2 reads SASEGT. Here the CDR3 DNA reads TGTGCCAGCGGGACAGCCCACTATAGCAATCAGCCCCAGCATTTT. Translation gives CASGTAHYSNQPQHF.

The V gene is TRBV6-6, the J gene TRBJ2-7; D is tentatively TRBD1 or TRBD2 (5 bases each). The germline V and J ends were trimmed by 0 bases and 0 bases, with 9 bases remaining between them. CDR3 size: 15 residues. In germline, CDR1 is MNHNY, CDR2 SVGAGI (reference sequence). The CDR3 DNA is TGTGCCAGCAGTTACTCGGCAGGGAGCTCCTACGAGCAGTACTTC. This translates into CASSYSAGSSYEQYF.

This clonotype was detected many times. The chain combines TRBV12-3 or TRBV12-4 with TRBJ1-2; the D is unclear. CDR3 length: 12 amino acids. Trimming shortened V by 3 bases and J by 8 bases, and 10 bases separated the two germline ends. CDR3 sequence: CASSFGVEGYTF. CDR3 nucleotide sequence: TGTGCCAGCAGTTTCGGTGTCGAGGGCTACACCTTC.

This clonotype was detected ten times or more. The CDR3 reads CASRIGIYGYTF. The CDR3 DNA reads as TGTGCCAGCAGGATTGGGATCTATGGCTACACCTTC. V and J are TRBV28 and TRBJ1-2, with D unresolved. From germline, CDR1 is MDHEN and CDR2 SYDVKM. Trimming took 6 bases from V and 4 from J, leaving 9 bases between them. The CDR3 runs 12 residues.

This chain joins TRBV5-1 and TRBJ1-1, with unresolved D. V lost 0 bases, J lost 0 bases, and 9 bases lay in between. This CDR3 contains 15 residues. Germline CDR1 and CDR2: SGHRS and YFSETQ. The CDR3 spells CASSLAEQMNTEAFF. CDR3 nucleotides: TGCGCCAGCAGCTTGGCAGAACAGATGAACACTGAAGCTTTCTTT.

This clonotype showed up many times. V usage is TRBV20-1 and J usage is TRBJ2-3, with 14 bases identical to TRBD2. The CDR3 extends over 17 amino acids. J lost 1 base, V lost 5 bases, and 8 bases had no gene match. The germline V gene has CDR1 DFQATT and CDR2 SNEGSKA (reference sequence). CDR3 in amino acids: CSARTRGLAGGTDTQYF. CDR3 nucleotide sequence: TGCAGTGCTCGAACCCGGGGACTAGCGGGAGGCACAGATACGCAGTATTTT.

Ten or more counts support this clonotype. The chain uses TRBV20-1 and TRBJ2-5; 9 nucleotides agree with TRBD2. This CDR3 has 13 residues. Germline-derived CDR1 and CDR2 are DFQATT and SNEGSKA (reference sequence). V trimming: 2 bases; J trimming: 11 bases; junction bases outside the gene matches: 9. The CDR3 nucleotides are TGCAGTGCTAGACTAGCGGGAACCCCTCGTCAGTACTTC. It translates to CSARLAGTPRQYF.

This clonotype was found many times. The chain recombines TRBV5-1 with TRBJ1-1, with D possibly TRBD1 on 5 matching bases. The CDR3 totals 15 residues. Per the germline V gene, CDR1 is SGHRS and CDR2 is YFSETQ. V lost 4 bases and J 3 bases, leaving 16 bases between the germline ends. The CDR3 DNA reads as TGCGCCAGCAGCCCACTTCCAGGGACGGACACTGAAGCTTTCTTT. Its protein is CASSPLPGTDTEAFF.

This clonotype came up many times. The rearrangement joins TRBV20-1 to TRBJ1-5; D not certain. The CDR3 contains 14 residues. Germline assignment: CDR1 DFQATT and CDR2 SNEGSKA (reference sequence). The germline V and J ends were trimmed by 7 bases and 1 base, with 14 bases remaining between them. CDR3 sequence: CSVARDPSNQPQHF. CDR3 bases: TGCAGTGTCGCCCGGGATCCAAGCAATCAGCCCCAGCATTTT.